A selection of T cell receptor beta chains follows, all from one sample in a study of T-cell reconstitution after alpha-beta-depleted transplantation in children. From the PCR reads, TCRdb called clonotypes with MiXCR, one entry per CDR3 protein. Here the sample spans about 510,000 distinct CDR3 sequences, over 10% being singletons. The specimen was PBMCs, mostly from graft donor cells, collected 180 days after TCRalphabeta/CD19-depleted stem cell transplant. Receptors were obtained from a female patient aged 2-9 years who had a stem cell transplant for aplastic anemia, so the T cells may come from the graft donor. The CDR3 runs from the conserved cysteine through the conserved F or W. Each record gives: D gene, V gene, clone size, CDR3 length, J gene, CDR3 DNA, CDR3 protein. The D gene is left open where the match is weak. Expanded clones get a size class; other rows say once, few or many, or leave the size out.

D gene: TRBD2
V gene: TRBV5-1
clone size: many
CDR3 length: 14
J gene: TRBJ2-3
CDR3 DNA: TGCGCCAGCAGCTCCTCCTCCGGGAGGGATACGCAGTATTTT
CDR3 protein: CASSSSSGRDTQYF

D gene: -
V gene: TRBV6-5
clone size: few
CDR3 length: 13
J gene: TRBJ1-5
CDR3 DNA: TGTGCCAGCAGTACCCAGCCCAATCAGCCCCAGCATTTT
CDR3 protein: CASSTQPNQPQHF

D gene: -
V gene: TRBV6-2/TRBV6-3
clone size: many
CDR3 length: 12
J gene: TRBJ2-5
CDR3 DNA: TGTGCCAGCAGTTACTCTCAAGAGACCCAGTACTTC
CDR3 protein: CASSYSQETQYF

D gene: -
V gene: TRBV24-1
clone size: few
CDR3 length: 13
J gene: TRBJ1-5
CDR3 DNA: TGTGCCGCCACGGGGCAAACAGGGCAGCCCCAGCATTTT
CDR3 protein: CAATGQTGQPQHF

D gene: -
V gene: TRBV12-3/TRBV12-4
clone size: few
CDR3 length: 15
J gene: TRBJ1-1
CDR3 DNA: TGTGCCAGCAGTTTAGCGCTAAACCGGCGGACTGAAGCTTTCTTT
CDR3 protein: CASSLALNRRTEAFF

D gene: TRBD1
V gene: TRBV5-1
clone size: few
CDR3 length: 14
J gene: TRBJ1-1
CDR3 DNA: TGCGCCAGCAGCTCAACAGGGGGTGTCACTGAAGCTTTCTTT
CDR3 protein: CASSSTGGVTEAFF

D gene: -
V gene: TRBV20-1
clone size: few
CDR3 length: 13
J gene: TRBJ1-1
CDR3 DNA: TGCAGTGCTAGTCCCCCCAGTTACACTGAAGCTTTCTTT
CDR3 protein: CSASPPSYTEAFF

D gene: -
V gene: TRBV6-5
clone size: -
CDR3 length: 11
J gene: TRBJ1-1
CDR3 DNA: TGTGCCAGCCGACGCGGCTATGAAGCTTTCTTT
CDR3 protein: CASRRGYEAFF

D gene: TRBD2
V gene: TRBV24-1
clone size: many
CDR3 length: 13
J gene: TRBJ2-3
CDR3 DNA: TGTGCCACCAGTAGACTAGCGGGGAATACGCAGTATTTT
CDR3 protein: CATSRLAGNTQYF

D gene: -
V gene: TRBV24-1
clone size: -
CDR3 length: 12
J gene: TRBJ1-1
CDR3 DNA: TGTGCCACCAGTGATTACCGAACTGAAGCTTTCTTT
CDR3 protein: CATSDYRTEAFF

D gene: -
V gene: TRBV7-8
clone size: -
CDR3 length: 15
J gene: TRBJ1-5
CDR3 DNA: TGTGCCAGCAGCTTAGTCTTCGGGCTCAATCAGCCCCAGCATTTT
CDR3 protein: CASSLVFGLNQPQHF

D gene: -
V gene: TRBV12-3/TRBV12-4
clone size: few
CDR3 length: 19
J gene: TRBJ1-5
CDR3 DNA: TGTGCCAGCAGTCTACAACGAGTACAGGTAACAGGTAGCAATCAGCCCCAGCATTTT
CDR3 protein: CASSLQRVQVTGSNQPQHF

D gene: TRBD2
V gene: TRBV5-1
clone size: -
CDR3 length: 16
J gene: TRBJ2-3
CDR3 DNA: TGCGCCAGCAGCTTGGGGGCTAGCGGGCCCACAGATACGCAGTATTTT
CDR3 protein: CASSLGASGPTDTQYF

D gene: TRBD2
V gene: TRBV20-1
clone size: -
CDR3 length: 16
J gene: TRBJ2-7
CDR3 DNA: TGCAGTGCTAGAGCGGGACTAGCGGAGGGGCTCTCCTTGCAGTACTTC
CDR3 protein: CSARAGLAEGLSLQYF

D gene: -
V gene: TRBV12-3/TRBV12-4
clone size: -
CDR3 length: 13
J gene: TRBJ2-1
CDR3 DNA: TGTGCCAGCAGTCCACCCGCTTTCGATGAGCACTTCTTC
CDR3 protein: CASSPPAFDEHFF

D gene: -
V gene: TRBV14
clone size: -
CDR3 length: 16
J gene: TRBJ2-1
CDR3 DNA: TGTGCCAGCAGCCTCCGGAGCGGTAGCTCCTACAATGAGCAGTTCTTC
CDR3 protein: CASSLRSGSSYNEQFF

D gene: -
V gene: TRBV7-2
clone size: few
CDR3 length: 15
J gene: TRBJ1-1
CDR3 DNA: TGTGCCAGCAGCTGGAACGGCAGGTCTATCACTGAAGCTTTCTTT
CDR3 protein: CASSWNGRSITEAFF

D gene: -
V gene: TRBV12-3/TRBV12-4
clone size: -
CDR3 length: 18
J gene: TRBJ2-5
CDR3 DNA: TGTGCCCTCAGTTTAGGGCAAGTGGCTCTAGCGTCACAAGAGACCCAGTACTTC
CDR3 protein: CALSLGQVALASQETQYF

D gene: -
V gene: TRBV7-9
clone size: -
CDR3 length: 13
J gene: TRBJ2-3
CDR3 DNA: TGTGCCAGCAGCTTTTTCGCCAAAGATACGCAGTATTTT
CDR3 protein: CASSFFAKDTQYF

D gene: TRBD1
V gene: TRBV9
clone size: few
CDR3 length: 15
J gene: TRBJ2-7
CDR3 DNA: TGTGCCAGCAGCCACGGGGGACAGGGGTATTACGAGCAGTACTTC
CDR3 protein: CASSHGGQGYYEQYF

D gene: -
V gene: TRBV3-1
clone size: few
CDR3 length: 15
J gene: TRBJ1-4
CDR3 DNA: TGTGCCAGCAGCCAAGAGTTATGGGGCAATGAAAAACTGTTTTTT
CDR3 protein: CASSQELWGNEKLFF

D gene: -
V gene: TRBV7-2
clone size: few
CDR3 length: 14
J gene: TRBJ2-1
CDR3 DNA: TGTGCCAGCAGCTCGATGCCTCTTCGCGATGAGCAGTTCTTC
CDR3 protein: CASSSMPLRDEQFF

D gene: TRBD1
V gene: TRBV29-1
clone size: -
CDR3 length: 15
J gene: TRBJ2-1
CDR3 DNA: TGCAGCGTCCCGCAGGGGGCGAATTATTACAATGAGCAGTTCTTC
CDR3 protein: CSVPQGANYYNEQFF

D gene: TRBD1
V gene: TRBV5-6
clone size: -
CDR3 length: 14
J gene: TRBJ2-2
CDR3 DNA: TGTGCCAGCAGCCCCGTGAGGGGGCCCGGGGAGCTGTTTTTT
CDR3 protein: CASSPVRGPGELFF

D gene: -
V gene: TRBV28
clone size: many
CDR3 length: 14
J gene: TRBJ1-1
CDR3 DNA: TGTGCCAGCAGTTTAATCAGGCCTAACACTGAAGCTTTCTTT
CDR3 protein: CASSLIRPNTEAFF

D gene: -
V gene: TRBV28
clone size: -
CDR3 length: 13
J gene: TRBJ1-6
CDR3 DNA: TGTGCCAGCGTCGGGATTTATAATTCACCCCTCCACTTT
CDR3 protein: CASVGIYNSPLHF

D gene: TRBD1
V gene: TRBV20-1
clone size: -
CDR3 length: 16
J gene: TRBJ1-5
CDR3 DNA: TGCAGTGCATGGACAGGGGGCTTTCTTAGCAATCAGCCCCAGCATTTT
CDR3 protein: CSAWTGGFLSNQPQHF

D gene: -
V gene: TRBV27
clone size: few
CDR3 length: 15
J gene: TRBJ2-3
CDR3 DNA: TGTGCCAGCGGTCGCAGGGGAATAGGCGCAGATACGCAGTATTTT
CDR3 protein: CASGRRGIGADTQYF

D gene: -
V gene: TRBV6-2/TRBV6-3
clone size: -
CDR3 length: 14
J gene: TRBJ1-1
CDR3 DNA: TGTGCCAGCACCCGAGGTGCCGGGAACACTGAAGCTTTCTTT
CDR3 protein: CASTRGAGNTEAFF